This T cell receptor (beta chain) derives from a study of OX40 agonist ivuxolimab in advanced cancers. Clones were read by immunoSEQ multiplex PCR, and TCRdb kept only the in-frame ones, dropping some. The sample has about 80,000 clones; around 80% are singletons. Study-wide findings and caveats: Doses of 0.1 to 3.0 mg/kg were accompanied by clonal expansion of CD4+ and CD8+ blood T cells by week 6.

Worth noting for this clone: What it recognizes is unknown.

The ends were cut back, 5 bases at V and 3 bases at J, with 11 bases in the middle. CDR3 size: 14 residues. The germline V gene encodes CDR1 WSHSY and CDR2 SAAADI. The gene calls are TRBV10-2 and TRBJ1-3; D is perhaps TRBD1 (5 bases). The clonotype comes from an adult with an advanced solid tumor such as melanoma, head and neck, liver or kidney cancer. The starting material was CD4+ or CD8+ T cells sorted from blood, obtained in a trial of the OX40 agonist ivuxolimab. CDR3 sequence: CASSRGLDGNTIYF. CDR3 sequence (DNA): TGCGCCAGCAGTCGGGGGTTGGATGGAAACACCATATATTTT.